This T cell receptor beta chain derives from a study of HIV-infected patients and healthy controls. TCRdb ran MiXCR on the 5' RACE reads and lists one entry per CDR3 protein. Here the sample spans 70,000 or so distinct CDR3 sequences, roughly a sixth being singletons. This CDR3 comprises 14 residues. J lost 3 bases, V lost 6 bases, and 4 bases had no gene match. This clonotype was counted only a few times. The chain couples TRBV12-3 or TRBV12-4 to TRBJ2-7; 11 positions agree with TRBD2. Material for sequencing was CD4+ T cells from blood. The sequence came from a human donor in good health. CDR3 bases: TGTGCCAGCAGGCCAACTAGCGGGGGCTACGAGCAGTACTTC. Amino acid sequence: CASRPTSGGYEQYF.